This T cell receptor beta chain was sequenced during a study of blood T cell repertoires in COVID-19. Some clones are missing from TCRdb's copy, which holds only in-frame ones; the method was immunoSEQ multiplex PCR. The profile shows around 69,000 clones, roughly four fifths of them singletons. Germline V lookup: CDR1 MNHEY, CDR2 SVGEGT. The CDR3 totals 13 residues. V dropped 2 bases and J dropped 8 bases, with 12 bases sitting between them. V gene TRBV6-2 or TRBV6-3 combines with J gene TRBJ1-2, with D perhaps matching TRBD1 (5 bases). Sequencing input: peripheral blood. The sequence derives from a woman in her 70s with acute or convalescent COVID-19. CDR3 in amino acids: CASSYEGVRGYTF. The CDR3 bases are TGTGCCAGCAGTTACGAAGGGGTTCGGGGCTACACCTTC.